The subject of this entry is one T cell receptor beta chain. The antigen is undetermined. From germline, CDR1 is SGHKS and CDR2 YYEKEE (reference sequence). V was pared by 5 bases and J by 9 bases, with 18 bases between. There are 13 residues in the CDR3. TCRdb re-called the 5' RACE reads with MiXCR, one entry per CDR3 protein. Of hundreds of thousands of distinct CDR3 sequences detected, roughly 18% appear once; the ten largest clones hold 13%. This entry comes from a study of identical twins. Study outcomes and limitations: Fewer insertions were carried by abundant cord blood beta clonotypes, but none was seen in memory repertoires. Invariant cells of the MAIT and iNKT types might have partly distorted the zero-insertion analyses.

These same records also appear under a second study, on T cells expressing NK-cell markers. That paper adds: Dominant NKG2C+ clonotypes made up about 1.0-7.0% of CD8+ T cells in roughly 6 donors.

The genes are TRBV5-5 and TRBJ2-7, with a tentative D call TRBD2 (6 bases). The sequence came from a woman younger than 30 in good health. Material for sequencing was PBMCs. CDR3 sequence reads: CASRELAASVQYF. The CDR3 DNA reads as TGTGCCAGCAGAGAGTTAGCGGCCTCCGTGCAGTACTTC.